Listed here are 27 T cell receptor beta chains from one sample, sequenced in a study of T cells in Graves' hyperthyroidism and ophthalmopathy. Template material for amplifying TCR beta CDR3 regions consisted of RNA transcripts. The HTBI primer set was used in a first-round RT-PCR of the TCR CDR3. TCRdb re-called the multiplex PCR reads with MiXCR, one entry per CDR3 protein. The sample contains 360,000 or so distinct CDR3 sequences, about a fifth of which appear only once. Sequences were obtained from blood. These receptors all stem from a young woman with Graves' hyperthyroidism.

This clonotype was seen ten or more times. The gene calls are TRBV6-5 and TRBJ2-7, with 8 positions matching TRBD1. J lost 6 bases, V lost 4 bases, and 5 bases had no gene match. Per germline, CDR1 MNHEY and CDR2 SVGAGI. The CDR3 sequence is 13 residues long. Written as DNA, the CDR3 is TGTGCCAGCAGTTTAACAGGGGGTCGCGAGCAGTACTTC. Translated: CASSLTGGREQYF.

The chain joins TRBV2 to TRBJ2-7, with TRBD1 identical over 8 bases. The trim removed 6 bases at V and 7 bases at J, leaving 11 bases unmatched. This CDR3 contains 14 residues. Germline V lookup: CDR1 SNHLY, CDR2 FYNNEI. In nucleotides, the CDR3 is TGTGCCAGCAGGGTTACAGGGGGACAAGGGGAGCAGTACTTC. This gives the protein CASRVTGGQGEQYF.

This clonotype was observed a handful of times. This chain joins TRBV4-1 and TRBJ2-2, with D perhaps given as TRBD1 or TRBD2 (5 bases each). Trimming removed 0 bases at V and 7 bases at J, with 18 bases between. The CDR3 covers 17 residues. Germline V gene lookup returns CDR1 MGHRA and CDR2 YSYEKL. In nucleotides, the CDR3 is TGCGCCAGCAGCCAAGATATTTGGCAGGGCGCGGGCGGGGAGCTGTTTTTT. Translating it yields CASSQDIWQGAGGELFF.

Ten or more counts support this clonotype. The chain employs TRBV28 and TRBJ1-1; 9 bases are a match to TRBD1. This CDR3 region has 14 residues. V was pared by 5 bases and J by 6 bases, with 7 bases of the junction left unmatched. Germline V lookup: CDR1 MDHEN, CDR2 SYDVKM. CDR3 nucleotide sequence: TGTGCCAGCAGTCTTGACAGGGGGGAGCCTGAAGCTTTCTTT. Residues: CASSLDRGEPEAFF. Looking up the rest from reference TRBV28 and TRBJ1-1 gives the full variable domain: DVKVTQSSRYLVKRTGEKVFLECVQDMDHENMFWYRQDPGLGLRLIYFSYDVKMKEKGDIPEGYSVSREKKERFSLILESASTNQTSMYLCASSLDRGEPEAFFGQGTRLTVV.

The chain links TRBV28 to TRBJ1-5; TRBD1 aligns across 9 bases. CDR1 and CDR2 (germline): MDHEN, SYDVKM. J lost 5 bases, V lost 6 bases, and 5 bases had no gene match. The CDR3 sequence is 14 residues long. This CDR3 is CASRLTGGDQPQHF. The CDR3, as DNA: TGTGCCAGCAGGTTGACAGGGGGTGATCAGCCCCAGCATTTT.

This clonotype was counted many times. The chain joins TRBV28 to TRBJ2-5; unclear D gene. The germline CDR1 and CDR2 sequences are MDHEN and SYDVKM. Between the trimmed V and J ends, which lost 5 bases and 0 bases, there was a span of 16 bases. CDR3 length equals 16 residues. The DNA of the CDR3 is TGTGCCAGCAGTGCCCCTCCGGGTAGGCACCAAGAGACCCAGTACTTC. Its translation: CASSAPPGRHQETQYF. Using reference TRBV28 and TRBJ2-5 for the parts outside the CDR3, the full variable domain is DVKVTQSSRYLVKRTGEKVFLECVQDMDHENMFWYRQDPGLGLRLIYFSYDVKMKEKGDIPEGYSVSREKKERFSLILESASTNQTSMYLCASSAPPGRHQETQYFGPGTRLLVL.

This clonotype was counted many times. For the CDR3, the DNA is TGTGCCAGCAGTCCGCAGGGAAGGGAGATTCAGCCCCAGCATTTT. Translation gives CASSPQGREIQPQHF. This sequence joins TRBV28 and TRBJ1-5; D is perhaps TRBD1 (5 bases). Germline CDR1 is MDHEN and CDR2 is SYDVKM. This CDR3 has 15 amino acids. Trimming took off 5 bases at V and 6 bases at J, with 17 bases between the two ends.

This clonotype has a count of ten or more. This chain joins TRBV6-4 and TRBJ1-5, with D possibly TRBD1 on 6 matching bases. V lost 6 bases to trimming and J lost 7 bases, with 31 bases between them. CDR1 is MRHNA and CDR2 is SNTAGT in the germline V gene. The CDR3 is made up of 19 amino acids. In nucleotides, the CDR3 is TGTGCCAGCAGCCAAATATACGGGGGTAGGGGGGGGCAAGGGCAGCCCCAGCATTTT. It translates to CASSQIYGGRGGQGQPQHF.

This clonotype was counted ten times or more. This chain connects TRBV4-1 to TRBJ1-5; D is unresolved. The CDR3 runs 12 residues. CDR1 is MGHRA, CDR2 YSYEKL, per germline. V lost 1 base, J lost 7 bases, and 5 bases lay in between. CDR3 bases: TGCGCCAGCAGCCAAGCCGGCCAGCCCCAGCATTTT. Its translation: CASSQAGQPQHF.

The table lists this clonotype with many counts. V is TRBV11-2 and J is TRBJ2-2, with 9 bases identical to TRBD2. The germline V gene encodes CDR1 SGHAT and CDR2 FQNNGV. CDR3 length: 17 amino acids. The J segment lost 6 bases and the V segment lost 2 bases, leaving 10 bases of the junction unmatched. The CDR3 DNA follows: TGTGCCAGCAGCTTATTCATCTGGACTAGCGACGCCGGGGAGCTGTTTTTT. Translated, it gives CASSLFIWTSDAGELFF.

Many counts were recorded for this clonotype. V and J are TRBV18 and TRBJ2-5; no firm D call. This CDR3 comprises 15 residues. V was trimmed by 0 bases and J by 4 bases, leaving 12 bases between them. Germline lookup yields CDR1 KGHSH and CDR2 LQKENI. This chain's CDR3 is CASSPPTHGRETQYF. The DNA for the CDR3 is TGTGCCAGCTCACCACCTACGCACGGAAGAGAGACCCAGTACTTC.

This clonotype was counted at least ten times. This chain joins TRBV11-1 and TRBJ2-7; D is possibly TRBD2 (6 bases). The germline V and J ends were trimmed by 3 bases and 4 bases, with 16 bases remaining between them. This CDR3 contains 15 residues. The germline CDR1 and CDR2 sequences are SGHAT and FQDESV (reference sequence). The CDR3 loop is CASSLGGGVPYEQYF. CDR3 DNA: TGTGCCAGCAGCTTGGGAGGCGGGGTCCCTTACGAGCAGTACTTC.

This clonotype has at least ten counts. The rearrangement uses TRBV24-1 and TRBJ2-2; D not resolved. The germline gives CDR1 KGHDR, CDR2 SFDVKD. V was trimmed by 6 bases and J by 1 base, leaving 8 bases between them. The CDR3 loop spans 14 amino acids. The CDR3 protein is CATSKLGNTGELFF. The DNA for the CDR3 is TGTGCCACCAGTAAATTGGGGAACACCGGGGAGCTGTTTTTT.

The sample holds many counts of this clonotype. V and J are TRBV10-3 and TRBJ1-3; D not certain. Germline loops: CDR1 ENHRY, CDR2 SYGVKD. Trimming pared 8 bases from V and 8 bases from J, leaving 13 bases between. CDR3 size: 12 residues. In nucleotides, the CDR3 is TGTGCCATCTCGTCCGGGATGGACACCATATATTTT. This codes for CAISSGMDTIYF.

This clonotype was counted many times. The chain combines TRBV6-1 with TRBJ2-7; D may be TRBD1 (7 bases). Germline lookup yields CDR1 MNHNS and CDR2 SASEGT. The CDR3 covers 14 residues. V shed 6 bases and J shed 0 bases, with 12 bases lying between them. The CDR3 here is CASRAGQLSYEQYF. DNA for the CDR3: TGTGCCAGCAGGGCGGGACAGCTCTCCTACGAGCAGTACTTC.

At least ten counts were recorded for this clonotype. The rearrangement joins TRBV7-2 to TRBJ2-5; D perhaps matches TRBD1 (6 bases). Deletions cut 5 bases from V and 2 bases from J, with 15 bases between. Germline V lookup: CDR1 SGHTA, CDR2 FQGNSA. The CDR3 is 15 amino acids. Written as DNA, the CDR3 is TGTGCCAGCAGCCCCCAAACAGGGCTTCAAGAGACCCAGTACTTC. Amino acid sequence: CASSPQTGLQETQYF. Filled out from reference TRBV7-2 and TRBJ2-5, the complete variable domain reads GAGVSQSPSNKVTEKGKDVELRCDPISGHTALYWYRQSLGQGLEFLIYFQGNSAPDKSGLPSDRFSAERTGGSVSTLTIQRTQQEDSAVYLCASSPQTGLQETQYFGPGTRLLVL.

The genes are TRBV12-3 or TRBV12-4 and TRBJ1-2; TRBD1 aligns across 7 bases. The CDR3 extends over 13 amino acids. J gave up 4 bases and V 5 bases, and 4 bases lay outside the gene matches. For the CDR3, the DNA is TGTGCCAGCAGTACGGGACAGATCTATGGCTACACCTTC. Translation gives CASSTGQIYGYTF.

The CDR3 reads CATGDRENYGYTF. The CDR3, as DNA: TGTGCCACGGGGGACAGGGAGAACTATGGCTACACCTTC. The V call is TRBV6-2 or TRBV6-3, the J call TRBJ1-2; 9 nucleotides match TRBD1. The V gene end was trimmed by 10 bases and the J gene end by 2 bases; junction bases not matched to a gene: 5. The CDR3 has 13 amino acids. Germline V gene lookup returns CDR1 MNHEY and CDR2 SVGEGT.

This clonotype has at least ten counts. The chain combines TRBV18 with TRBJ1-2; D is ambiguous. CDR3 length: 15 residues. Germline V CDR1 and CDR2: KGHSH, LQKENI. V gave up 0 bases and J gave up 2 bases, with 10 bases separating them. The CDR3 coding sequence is TGTGCCAGCTCACCACCGATGGTGGGGAACTATGGCTACACCTTC. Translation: CASSPPMVGNYGYTF. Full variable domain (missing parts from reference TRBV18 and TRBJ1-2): NAGVMQNPRHLVRRRGQEARLRCSPMKGHSHVYWYRQLPEEGLKFMVYLQKENIIDESGMPKERFSAEFPKEGPSILRIQQVVRGDSAAYFCASSPPMVGNYGYTFGSGTRLTVV.

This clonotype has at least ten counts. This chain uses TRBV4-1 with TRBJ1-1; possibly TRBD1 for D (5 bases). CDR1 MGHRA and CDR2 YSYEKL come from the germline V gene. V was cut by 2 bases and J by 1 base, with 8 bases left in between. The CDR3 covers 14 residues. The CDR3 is CASSQLTGNTEAFF. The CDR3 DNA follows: TGCGCCAGCAGCCAACTCACAGGGAACACTGAAGCTTTCTTT.

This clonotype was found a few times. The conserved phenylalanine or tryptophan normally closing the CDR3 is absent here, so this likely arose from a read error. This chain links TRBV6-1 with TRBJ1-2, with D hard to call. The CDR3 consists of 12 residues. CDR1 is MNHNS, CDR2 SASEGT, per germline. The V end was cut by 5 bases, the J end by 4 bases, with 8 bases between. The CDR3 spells CASSPRGYGYTL. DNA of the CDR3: TGTGCCAGCAGTCCTCGGGGCTATGGCTACACCCTC.

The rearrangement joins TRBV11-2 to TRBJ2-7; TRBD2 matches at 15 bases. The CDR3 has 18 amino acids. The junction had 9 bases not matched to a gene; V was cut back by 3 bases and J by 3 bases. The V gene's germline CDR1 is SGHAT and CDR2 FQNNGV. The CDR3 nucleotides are TGTGCCAGCAGCTTTACAGGGACTAGCGGGGGGCCCAACTACGAGCAGTACTTC. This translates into CASSFTGTSGGPNYEQYF.

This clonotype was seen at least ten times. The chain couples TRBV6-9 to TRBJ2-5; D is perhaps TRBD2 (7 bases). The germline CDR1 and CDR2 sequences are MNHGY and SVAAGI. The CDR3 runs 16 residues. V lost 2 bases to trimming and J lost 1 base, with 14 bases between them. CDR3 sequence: CASSYQGGGIQETQYF. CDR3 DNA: TGTGCCAGCAGTTATCAGGGCGGGGGCATCCAAGAGACCCAGTACTTC.

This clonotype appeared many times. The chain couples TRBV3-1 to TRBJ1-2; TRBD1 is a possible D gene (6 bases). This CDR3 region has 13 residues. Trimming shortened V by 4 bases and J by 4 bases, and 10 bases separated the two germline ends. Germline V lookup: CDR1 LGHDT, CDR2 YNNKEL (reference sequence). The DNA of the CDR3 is TGTGCCAGCAGCCCGGACAGTTCCTATGGCTACACCTTC. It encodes CASSPDSSYGYTF.

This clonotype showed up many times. CDR3 sequence reads: CASSPVEQNTEAFF. CDR3 in DNA: TGTGCCAGCAGCCCGGTCGAGCAGAACACTGAAGCTTTCTTT. This sequence joins TRBV4-2 and TRBJ1-1; D is undetermined. The V and J ends lost 4 bases and 1 base respectively, with 10 bases between them. Germline CDR1 and CDR2: LGHNA and YNFKEQ. The CDR3 is 14 amino acids.

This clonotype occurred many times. The CDR3, as DNA: TGTGCCAGCAGTTTAGACGGAGGTGGCTACACCTTC. This sequence encodes CASSLDGGGYTF. This chain links TRBV28 with TRBJ1-2; D uncertain. CDR3 length: 12 residues. Germline values: CDR1 MDHEN, CDR2 SYDVKM. V was pared by 2 bases and J by 7 bases, with 8 bases between.

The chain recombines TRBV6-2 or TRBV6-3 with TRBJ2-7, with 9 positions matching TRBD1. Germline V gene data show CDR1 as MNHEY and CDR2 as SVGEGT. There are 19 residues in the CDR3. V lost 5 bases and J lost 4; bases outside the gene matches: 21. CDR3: CASSTPGQGQSGRLYEQYF. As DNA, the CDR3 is TGTGCCAGCAGTACCCCGGGACAGGGCCAGAGCGGGCGGTTATACGAGCAGTACTTC.